This T cell receptor (beta chain) emerged from a study of shared clonotypes between healthy human individuals. Only in-frame clones appear in the TCRdb table, and some are missing; sequencing was by immunoSEQ multiplex PCR. The sample shows 1.6 million or so clones, roughly 96% of them seen only once. Looked up from germline, CDR1 is SQVTM and CDR2 is ANQGSEA. This CDR3 region has 12 residues. Trimming took off 3 bases at V and 5 bases at J, with 9 bases between the two ends. Material: naive CD4+ T cells sorted from blood. Subset of the sample: CD45RA+ positively selected. The genes are TRBV29-1 and TRBJ2-3; D perhaps matches TRBD2 (5 bases). The TCR comes from a man aged 30 to 39 in good health. The CDR3 bases are TGCAGCGTTGATACGGGGAGAGATACGCAGTATTTT. As protein: CSVDTGRDTQYF.